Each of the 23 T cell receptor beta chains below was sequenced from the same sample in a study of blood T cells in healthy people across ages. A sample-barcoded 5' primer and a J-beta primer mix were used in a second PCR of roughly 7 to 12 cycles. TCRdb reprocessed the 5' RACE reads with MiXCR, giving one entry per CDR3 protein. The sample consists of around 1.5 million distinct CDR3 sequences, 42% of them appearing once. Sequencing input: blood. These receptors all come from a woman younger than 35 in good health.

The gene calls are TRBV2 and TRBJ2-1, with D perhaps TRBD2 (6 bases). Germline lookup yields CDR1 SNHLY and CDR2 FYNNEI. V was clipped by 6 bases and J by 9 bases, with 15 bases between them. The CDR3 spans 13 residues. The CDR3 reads CASSKKMGGEQFF. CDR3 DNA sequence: TGTGCCAGCAGCAAAAAGATGGGGGGTGAGCAGTTCTTC.

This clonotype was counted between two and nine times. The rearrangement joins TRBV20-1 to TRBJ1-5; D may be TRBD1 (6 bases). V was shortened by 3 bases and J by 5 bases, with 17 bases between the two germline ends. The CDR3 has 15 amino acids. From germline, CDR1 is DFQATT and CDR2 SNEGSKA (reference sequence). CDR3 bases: TGCAGTGCTAGCGATAGGGGGGCCTACGATCAGCCCCAGCATTTT. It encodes CSASDRGAYDQPQHF.

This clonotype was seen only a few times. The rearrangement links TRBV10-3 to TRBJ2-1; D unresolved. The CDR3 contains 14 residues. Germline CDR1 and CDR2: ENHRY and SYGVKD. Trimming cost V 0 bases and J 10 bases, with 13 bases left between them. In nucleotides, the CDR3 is TGTGCCATCAGTGAGTCGACTCTTGAACGGGAGCAGTTCTTC. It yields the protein CAISESTLEREQFF.

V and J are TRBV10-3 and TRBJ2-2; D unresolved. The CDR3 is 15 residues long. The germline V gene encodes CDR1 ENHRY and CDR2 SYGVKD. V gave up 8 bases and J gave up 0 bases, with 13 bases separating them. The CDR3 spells CAIRVAAANTGELFF. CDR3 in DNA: TGTGCCATCCGGGTGGCGGCCGCGAACACCGGGGAGCTGTTTTTT.

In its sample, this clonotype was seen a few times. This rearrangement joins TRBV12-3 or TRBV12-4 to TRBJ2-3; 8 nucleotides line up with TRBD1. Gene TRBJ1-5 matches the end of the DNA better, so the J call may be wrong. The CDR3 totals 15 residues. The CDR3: CASSLATGGGQPQHF. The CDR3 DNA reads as TGTGCCAGCAGTTTAGCTACAGGGGGAGGTCAGCCCCAGCATTTT.

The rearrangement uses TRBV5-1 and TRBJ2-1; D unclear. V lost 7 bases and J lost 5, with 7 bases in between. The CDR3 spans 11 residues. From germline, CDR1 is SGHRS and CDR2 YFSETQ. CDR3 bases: TGCGCCAGCGAGCTACACAATGAGCAGTTCTTC. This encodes CASELHNEQFF.

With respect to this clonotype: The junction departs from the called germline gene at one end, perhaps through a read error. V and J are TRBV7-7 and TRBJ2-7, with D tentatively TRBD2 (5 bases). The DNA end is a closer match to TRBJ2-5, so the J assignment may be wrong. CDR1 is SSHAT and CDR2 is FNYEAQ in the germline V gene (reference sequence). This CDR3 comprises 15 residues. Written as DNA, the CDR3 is TGTGCTAGCAGCTTATCTTCGATCCGGGGAGAGACCCAGTACTTC. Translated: CASSLSSIRGETQYF.

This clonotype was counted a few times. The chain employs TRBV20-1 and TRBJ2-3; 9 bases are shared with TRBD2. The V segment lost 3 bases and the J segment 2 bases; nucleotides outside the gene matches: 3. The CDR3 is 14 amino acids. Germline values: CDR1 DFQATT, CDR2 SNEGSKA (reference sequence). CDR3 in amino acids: CSASSGSVTDTQYF. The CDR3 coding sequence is TGCAGTGCTAGTAGCGGGAGTGTCACAGATACGCAGTATTTT.

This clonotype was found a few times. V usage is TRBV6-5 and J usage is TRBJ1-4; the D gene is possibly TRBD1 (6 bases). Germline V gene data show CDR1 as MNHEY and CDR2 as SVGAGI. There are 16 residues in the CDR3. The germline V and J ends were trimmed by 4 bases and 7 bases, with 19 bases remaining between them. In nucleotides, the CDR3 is TGTGCCAGCAGTTCGGACCGGGGAGGGGGAACTGAAAAACTGTTTTTT. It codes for CASSSDRGGGTEKLFF.

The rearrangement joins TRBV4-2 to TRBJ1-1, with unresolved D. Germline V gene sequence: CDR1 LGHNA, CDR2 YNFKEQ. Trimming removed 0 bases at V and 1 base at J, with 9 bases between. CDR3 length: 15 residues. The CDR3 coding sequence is TGTGCCAGCAGCCAAGAACGTAAGCAGAACACTGAAGCTTTCTTT. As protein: CASSQERKQNTEAFF.

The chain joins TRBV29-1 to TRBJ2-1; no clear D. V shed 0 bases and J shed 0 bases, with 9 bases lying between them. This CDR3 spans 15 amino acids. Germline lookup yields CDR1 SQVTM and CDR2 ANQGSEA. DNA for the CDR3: TGCAGCGTTGAAGATGGGTACAGCTCCTACAATGAGCAGTTCTTC. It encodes CSVEDGYSSYNEQFF.

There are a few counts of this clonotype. This CDR3 is CASSLTERVHEKLFF. DNA for the CDR3: TGTGCCAGCAGCTTAACGGAGCGGGTACATGAAAAACTGTTTTTT. The V call is TRBV7-8, the J call TRBJ1-4; D gene uncertain. From germline, CDR1 is SGHVS and CDR2 FQNEAQ. Trimming pared 2 bases from V and 6 bases from J, leaving 13 bases between. CDR3 size: 15 residues. The variable domain in full, completed from reference TRBV7-8 and TRBJ1-4, reads GAGVSQSPRYKVAKRGQDVALRCDPISGHVSLFWYQQALGQGPEFLTYFQNEAQLDKSGLPSDRFFAERPEGSVSTLKIQRTQQEDSAVYLCASSLTERVHEKLFFGSGTQLSVL.

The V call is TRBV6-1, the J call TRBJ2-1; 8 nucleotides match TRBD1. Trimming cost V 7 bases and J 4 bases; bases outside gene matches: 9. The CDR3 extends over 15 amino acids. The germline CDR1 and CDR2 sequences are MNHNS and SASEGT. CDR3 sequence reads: CASKLRDRQYNEQFF. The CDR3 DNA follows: TGTGCCAGCAAACTCAGGGACAGGCAATACAATGAGCAGTTCTTC.

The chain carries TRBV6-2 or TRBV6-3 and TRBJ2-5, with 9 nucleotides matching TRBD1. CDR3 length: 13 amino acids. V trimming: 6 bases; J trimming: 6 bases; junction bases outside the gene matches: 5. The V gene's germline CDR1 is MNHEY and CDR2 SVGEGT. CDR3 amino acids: CASRQGAGKTQYF. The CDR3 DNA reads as TGTGCCAGCAGACAGGGGGCTGGGAAGACCCAGTACTTC.

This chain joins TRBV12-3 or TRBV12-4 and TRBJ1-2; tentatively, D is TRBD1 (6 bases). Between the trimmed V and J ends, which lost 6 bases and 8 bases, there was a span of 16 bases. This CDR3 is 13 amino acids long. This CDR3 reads CASSTGTGGGYTF. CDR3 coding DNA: TGTGCCAGCAGCACAGGGACGGGGGGCGGCTACACCTTC.

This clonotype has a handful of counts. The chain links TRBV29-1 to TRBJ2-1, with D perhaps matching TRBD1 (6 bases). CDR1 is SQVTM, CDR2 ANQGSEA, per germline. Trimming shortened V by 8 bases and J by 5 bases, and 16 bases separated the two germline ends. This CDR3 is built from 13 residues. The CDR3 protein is CSSPPDSHNEQFF. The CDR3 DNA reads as TGCAGCTCGCCCCCGGACAGCCACAATGAGCAGTTCTTC.

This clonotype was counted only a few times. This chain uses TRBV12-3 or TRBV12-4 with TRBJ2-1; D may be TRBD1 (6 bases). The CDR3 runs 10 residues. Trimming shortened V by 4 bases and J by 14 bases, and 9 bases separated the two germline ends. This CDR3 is CASSSDREFF. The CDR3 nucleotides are TGTGCCAGCAGTTCGGACAGAGAGTTCTTC.

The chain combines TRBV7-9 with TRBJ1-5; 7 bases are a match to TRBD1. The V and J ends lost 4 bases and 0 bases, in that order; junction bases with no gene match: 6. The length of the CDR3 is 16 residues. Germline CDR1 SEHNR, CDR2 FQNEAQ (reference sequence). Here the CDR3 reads CASSSEDRYSNQPQHF. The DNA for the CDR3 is TGTGCCAGCAGCTCGGAGGACAGGTATAGCAATCAGCCCCAGCATTTT.

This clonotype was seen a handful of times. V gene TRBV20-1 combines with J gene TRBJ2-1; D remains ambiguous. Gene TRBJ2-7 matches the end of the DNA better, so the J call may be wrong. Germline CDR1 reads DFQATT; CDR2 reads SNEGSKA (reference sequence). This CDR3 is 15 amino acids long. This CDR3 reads CSARAPRHSYNEQYF. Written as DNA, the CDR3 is TGCAGTGCTAGAGCCCCGCGGCACTCCTACAATGAGCAGTACTTC.

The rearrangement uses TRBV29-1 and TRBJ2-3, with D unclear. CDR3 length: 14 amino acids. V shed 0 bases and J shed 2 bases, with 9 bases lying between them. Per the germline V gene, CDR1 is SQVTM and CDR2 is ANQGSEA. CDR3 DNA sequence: TGCAGCGTTGAAGAAGGGCAGGCCACAGATACGCAGTATTTT. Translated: CSVEEGQATDTQYF.

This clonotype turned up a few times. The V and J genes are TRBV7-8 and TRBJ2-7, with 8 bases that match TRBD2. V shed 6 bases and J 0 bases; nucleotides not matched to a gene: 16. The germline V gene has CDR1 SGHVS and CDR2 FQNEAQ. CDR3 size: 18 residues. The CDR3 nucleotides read TGTGCCAGCAGTCTCGCACCGTCTCTAGCGGGCCCCTCCTACGAGCAGTACTTC. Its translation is CASSLAPSLAGPSYEQYF.

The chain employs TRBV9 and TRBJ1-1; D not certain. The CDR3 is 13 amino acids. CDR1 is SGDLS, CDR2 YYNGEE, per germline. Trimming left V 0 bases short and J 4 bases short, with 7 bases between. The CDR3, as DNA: TGTGCCAGCAGCGTAGGCGCCACCACTGAAGCTTTCTTT. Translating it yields CASSVGATTEAFF.

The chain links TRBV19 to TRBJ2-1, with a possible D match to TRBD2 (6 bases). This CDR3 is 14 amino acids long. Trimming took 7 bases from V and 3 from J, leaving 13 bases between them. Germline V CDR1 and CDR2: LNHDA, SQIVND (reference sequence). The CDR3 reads CASNPEGLYNEQFF. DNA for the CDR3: TGTGCCAGTAATCCGGAGGGCCTCTACAATGAGCAGTTCTTC.